Listed below are T cell receptor beta chains from one sample, sequenced in a study of shared clonotypes between healthy human individuals. Profiling relied on immunoSEQ multiplex PCR, and the TCRdb table lists in-frame clones only, not all of them. The repertoire includes about 2.4 million clones, approximately 93% of them detected once, and roughly 0.36% sits in the top ten. Sequencing was performed on naive CD4+ T cells from PBMCs. The origin of the receptors is a man aged 18 to 35 in good health. Some clones in this sample may be carry-over from other donors' samples. CDR3s include the opening cysteine and the closing phenylalanine or tryptophan. Each record gives: V gene, J gene, CDR3 length, D gene, CDR3 DNA, CDR3 protein. D genes are given only for firm matches.

V: TRBV5-6
J: TRBJ1-3
length: 15
D: .
DNA: TGTGCCAGCAGCCCCGGGCCCAACTCTGGAAACACCATATATTTT
CDR3: CASSPGPNSGNTIYF

V: TRBV7-3
J: TRBJ1-3
length: 15
D: .
DNA: TGTGCCAGCAGCTTAATCGCGGGGCATGGAAACACCATATATTTT
CDR3: CASSLIAGHGNTIYF

V: TRBV28
J: TRBJ2-1
length: 16
D: .
DNA: TGTGCCAGCAGTTTAGGAGGTTCCAGGGGCTACAATGAGCAGTTCTTC
CDR3: CASSLGGSRGYNEQFF

V: TRBV7-3
J: TRBJ1-1
length: 14
D: .
DNA: TGTGCCAGCAGCTTAACGGGGACAATCGCTGAAGCTTTCTTT
CDR3: CASSLTGTIAEAFF

V: TRBV7-9
J: TRBJ1-1
length: 15
D: .
DNA: TGTGCCAGCAGCCCCACTGGCAGCCCGAACACTGAAGCTTTCTTT
CDR3: CASSPTGSPNTEAFF

V: TRBV7-7
J: TRBJ2-6
length: 15
D: .
DNA: TGTGCCAGCAGCCCGGGGAGTGGGAGGGCCAACGTCCTGACTTTC
CDR3: CASSPGSGRANVLTF

V: TRBV5-1
J: TRBJ2-2
length: 15
D: TRBD2
DNA: TGCGCCAGCAGCCAACCGGGACTAGCGACCGGGGAGCTGTTTTTT
CDR3: CASSQPGLATGELFF

V: TRBV9
J: TRBJ1-4
length: 13
D: .
DNA: TGTGCCAGCAGCGTATGGGAGGGGTCTAAACTGTTTTTT
CDR3: CASSVWEGSKLFF

V: TRBV7-9
J: TRBJ2-7
length: 14
D: TRBD1
DNA: TGTGCCAGCAGCTTGACAGGGGATTCCTACGAGCAGTACTTC
CDR3: CASSLTGDSYEQYF

V: TRBV13
J: TRBJ2-7
length: 15
D: .
DNA: TGTGCCAGCAGCTTAGTCTCAGGGGTACCCTACGAGCAGTACTTC
CDR3: CASSLVSGVPYEQYF

V: TRBV7-7
J: TRBJ2-5
length: 16
D: TRBD1
DNA: TGTGCCAGCAGCTGGGGACAGGGAGGGACCTCGGAGACCCAGTACTTC
CDR3: CASSWGQGGTSETQYF

V: TRBV10-1
J: TRBJ1-2
length: 15
D: TRBD1
DNA: TGCGCCGGAGGGTGGGACAGTAAAAGAAACTATGGCTACACCTTC
CDR3: CAGGWDSKRNYGYTF

V: TRBV27
J: TRBJ2-7
length: 21
D: TRBD2
DNA: TGTGCCAGCAGTTTATCCGGTAGGGCTAGCGGGAGGGCCTATGACTTTTACGAGCAGTACTTC
CDR3: CASSLSGRASGRAYDFYEQYF

V: TRBV9
J: TRBJ2-3
length: 14
D: .
DNA: TGTGCCAGCAGCGTAGGCCCGGGAAGGGGGACGCAGTATTTT
CDR3: CASSVGPGRGTQYF

V: TRBV18
J: TRBJ1-2
length: 14
D: .
DNA: TGTGCCAGCTCACCAGGACAACTAAACTATGGCTACACCTTC
CDR3: CASSPGQLNYGYTF

V: TRBV5-4
J: TRBJ2-5
length: 13
D: .
DNA: TGTGCCAGCAGCTTGGGGGGGCAGGAGACCCAGTACTTC
CDR3: CASSLGGQETQYF

V: TRBV2
J: TRBJ2-1
length: 14
D: .
DNA: TGTGCCAGCAGCTTAGAGAGCTCCTACAATGAGCAGTTCTTC
CDR3: CASSLESSYNEQFF

V: TRBV5-4
J: TRBJ2-3
length: 13
D: .
DNA: TGTGCCAGCAGCAGCGGGAGCACAGATACGCAGTATTTT
CDR3: CASSSGSTDTQYF

V: TRBV5-1
J: TRBJ2-7
length: 16
D: TRBD2
DNA: TGCGCCAGCAGCTCACATGGACTAGCGGGAGGGCCCTTGCAGTACTTC
CDR3: CASSSHGLAGGPLQYF

V: TRBV15
J: TRBJ1-2
length: 13
D: .
DNA: TGTGCCACCAGCAGCGGCCGTGGCTATGGCTACACCTTC
CDR3: CATSSGRGYGYTF

V: TRBV7-9
J: TRBJ2-5
length: 15
D: TRBD2
DNA: TGTGCCAGCGAAAAAAGACTAGCGGATCAAGAGACCCAGTACTTC
CDR3: CASEKRLADQETQYF

V: TRBV5-1
J: TRBJ2-7
length: 20
D: .
DNA: TGCGCCAGCAGCAAAAGTCCGGGACAGGGATCTAGCGGGCCCTCCTACGAGCAGTACTTC
CDR3: CASSKSPGQGSSGPSYEQYF

V: TRBV29-1
J: TRBJ2-2
length: 13
D: .
DNA: TGCAGCGGGGGTGGCGGGAACACCGGGGAGCTGTTTTTT
CDR3: CSGGGGNTGELFF

V: TRBV29-1
J: TRBJ2-3
length: 12
D: .
DNA: TGCAGCGTTGTGACAGACACAGATACGCAGTATTTT
CDR3: CSVVTDTDTQYF

V: TRBV7-9
J: TRBJ2-5
length: 16
D: .
DNA: TGTGCCAGCAGCCAGGGGGTAGCGGGGATCCAAGAGACCCAGTACTTC
CDR3: CASSQGVAGIQETQYF

V: TRBV2
J: TRBJ2-3
length: 15
D: TRBD2
DNA: TGTGCCAGCAGTACGACTAGCGGTAGCACAGATACGCAGTATTTT
CDR3: CASSTTSGSTDTQYF

V: TRBV10-3
J: TRBJ1-1
length: 14
D: TRBD1
DNA: TGTGCCATCAGTCTACAGGGGGCGAACACTGAAGCTTTCTTT
CDR3: CAISLQGANTEAFF